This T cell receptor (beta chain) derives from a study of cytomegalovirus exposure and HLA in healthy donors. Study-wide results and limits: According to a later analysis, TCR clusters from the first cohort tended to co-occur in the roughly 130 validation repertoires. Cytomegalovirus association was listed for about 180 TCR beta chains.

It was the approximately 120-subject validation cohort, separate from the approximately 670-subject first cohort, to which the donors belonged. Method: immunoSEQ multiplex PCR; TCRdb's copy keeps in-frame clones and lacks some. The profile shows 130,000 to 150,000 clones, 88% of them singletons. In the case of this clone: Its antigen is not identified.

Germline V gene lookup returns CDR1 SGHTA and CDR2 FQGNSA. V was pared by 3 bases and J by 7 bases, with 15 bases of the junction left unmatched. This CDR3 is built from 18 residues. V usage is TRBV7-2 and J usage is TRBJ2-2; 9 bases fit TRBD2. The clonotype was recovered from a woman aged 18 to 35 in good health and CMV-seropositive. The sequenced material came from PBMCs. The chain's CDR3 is CASSFGVVIAGAGGELFF. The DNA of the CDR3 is TGTGCCAGCAGCTTTGGGGTGGTGATAGCGGGAGCGGGCGGGGAGCTGTTTTTT.